This TCR beta chain was recorded in a study of cytomegalovirus exposure and HLA in healthy donors. Study outcomes and limitations: Highly shared variants forming one cluster were likely a sequencing artifact. With DRB1 most and HLA-C fewest, TCR association rates differed between HLA loci in a later analysis. From TCR beta sequences, most subjects' HLA-A and HLA-B alleles were reportedly predicted accurately. Prior analysis indicated that the majority of TCR beta V segments exhibited productivity approximately 87% or approximately 30% of the time.

Turning to this clone: Its antigen is undetermined.

PCR employed 60 Vbeta and 13 Jbeta primers. This table comes from immunoSEQ multiplex PCR, and its TCRdb copy is limited to in-frame clones, with some not included. The sample lists 130,000 or so clones, more than 65% seen once, with 1.5% in the top ten. CDR3 length equals 12 residues. CDR1 and CDR2 from the germline V gene are MNHNY and SVGAGI (reference sequence). Between the trimmed V and J ends, which lost 2 bases and 4 bases, there was a span of 5 bases. The clonotype originates from a woman aged 18-29 years in good health and CMV-seronegative. J is TRBJ1-2 and V is TRBV6-6; D gene ambiguous. Source material: PBMCs. DNA of the CDR3: TGTGCCAGCAGTTACGCAGTCTATGGCTACACCTTC. This encodes CASSYAVYGYTF.